The 2 T cell receptor beta chains below come from one sample, sequenced in a study of spatial heterogeneity in lung cancer. Study-wide results and limits: The number of expanded tumor alpha and beta chains correlated with mutation number.

This sample's time point: sample taken at primary tumor resection. One entry per CDR3 protein, called by TCRdb with MiXCR from the 5' RACE reads. The repertoire holds roughly 2,600 distinct CDR3 sequences, with 9.5% to 14% as singletons. No antigen has been identified for these receptors. Material: lung tumor tissue, obtained at surgery. These receptor sequences come from a male donor with early-stage non-small cell lung cancer.

This clonotype was detected many times. Within a library made for alpha chains, this beta chain is off target, and its count is uninformative. The rearrangement joins TRBV5-1 to TRBJ2-2, with D possibly TRBD1 on 6 matching bases. The CDR3 runs 12 residues. V dropped 6 bases and J dropped 7 bases, with 10 bases sitting between them. Germline V gives CDR1 SGHRS, CDR2 YFSETQ. The CDR3 DNA reads TGCGCCAGCAACAGGGTAAACGGGGAGCTGTTTTTT. This translates into CASNRVNGELFF.

This clonotype is labeled as medium-sized. This beta chain is off target for a library built for alpha chains, so its abundance means little. The CDR3 nucleotides are TGTGCCAGCAGCTTAGGACAGGGGGCAGTGGACACTGAAGCTTTCTTT. It codes for CASSLGQGAVDTEAFF. The chain links TRBV7-9 to TRBJ1-1; 10 nucleotides match TRBD1. In germline, CDR1 is SEHNR, CDR2 FQNEAQ (reference sequence). The CDR3 is 16 amino acids. V trimming: 1 base; J trimming: 3 bases; junction bases outside the gene matches: 5.